The T cell receptor (beta chain) under discussion was sequenced for a study of T cells in localized non-small cell lung cancer. Study-wide results and limits: Owing to sequencing of a solitary tumor region, heterogeneity cannot be discounted. Exceeding tumor, uninvolved adjacent lung had the highest T cell clonality. Patients showing higher blood T cell density tended to see longer overall survival.

Libraries were prepared by immunoSEQ multiplex PCR; TCRdb keeps only in-frame clonotypes and omits some of them. Here the sample spans some 64,000 clones, roughly 90% being singletons. With respect to this clone: Its antigen is unidentified.

V lost 1 base, J lost 5 bases, and 26 bases lay in between. There are 20 residues in the CDR3. Germline lookup yields CDR1 LNHDA and CDR2 SQIVND (reference sequence). The starting material was peripheral blood, obtained before any cancer treatment. This TCR derives from a woman aged 40-69 years with stage I lung adenocarcinoma. The chain combines TRBV19 with TRBJ2-2, with no clear D. CDR3 in amino acids: CASSIAFLVEISYGTGELFF. CDR3 DNA: TGTGCCAGTAGTATAGCTTTCCTAGTAGAAATAAGTTATGGAACCGGGGAGCTGTTTTTT.